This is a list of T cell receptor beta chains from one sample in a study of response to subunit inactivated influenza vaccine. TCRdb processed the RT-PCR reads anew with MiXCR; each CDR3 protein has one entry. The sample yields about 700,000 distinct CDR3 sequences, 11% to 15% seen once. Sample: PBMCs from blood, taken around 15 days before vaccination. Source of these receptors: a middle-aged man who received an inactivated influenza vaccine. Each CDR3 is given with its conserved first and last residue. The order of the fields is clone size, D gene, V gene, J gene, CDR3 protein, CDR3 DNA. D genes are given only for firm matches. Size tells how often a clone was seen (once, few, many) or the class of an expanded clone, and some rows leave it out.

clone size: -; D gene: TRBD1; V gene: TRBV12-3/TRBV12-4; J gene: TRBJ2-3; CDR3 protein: CASSLQGAFADTQYF; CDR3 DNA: TGTGCCAGCAGTTTACAGGGGGCGTTCGCAGATACGCAGTATTTT
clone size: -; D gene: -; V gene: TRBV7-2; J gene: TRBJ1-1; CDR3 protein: CASSLVAVSEAFF; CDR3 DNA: TGTGCCAGCAGCTTAGTTGCAGTCAGTGAAGCTTTCTTT
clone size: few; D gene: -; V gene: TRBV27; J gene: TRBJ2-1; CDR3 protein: CASSLSGTPRSNEQFF; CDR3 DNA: TGTGCCAGCAGTCTTTCCGGGACCCCAAGATCCAATGAGCAGTTCTTC
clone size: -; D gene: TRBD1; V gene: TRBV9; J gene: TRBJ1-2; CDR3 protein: CASSVDTGGYGYTF; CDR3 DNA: TGTGCCAGCAGCGTAGATACAGGGGGCTATGGCTACACCTTC
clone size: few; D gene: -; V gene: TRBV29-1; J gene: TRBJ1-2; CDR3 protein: CSVFTGTYGYTF; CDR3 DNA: TGCAGCGTTTTTACCGGGACCTATGGCTACACCTTC
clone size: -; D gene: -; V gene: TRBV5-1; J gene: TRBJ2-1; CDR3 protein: CASSLNAHEQFF; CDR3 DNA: TGCGCCAGCAGCTTGAACGCTCATGAGCAGTTCTTC
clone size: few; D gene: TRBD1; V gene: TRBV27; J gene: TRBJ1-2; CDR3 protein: CASSLQGAAYGYTF; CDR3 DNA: TGTGCCAGCAGTTTACAGGGGGCAGCCTATGGCTACACCTTC
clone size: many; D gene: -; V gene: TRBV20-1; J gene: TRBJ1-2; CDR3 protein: CSARAGLGYGYTF; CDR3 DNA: TGCAGTGCTAGAGCAGGGCTTGGCTATGGCTACACCTTC
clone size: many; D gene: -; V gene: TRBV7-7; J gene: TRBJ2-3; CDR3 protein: CASSLGNGRTDTQYF; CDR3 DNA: TGTGCCAGCAGCTTAGGGAATGGGCGCACAGATACGCAGTATTTT
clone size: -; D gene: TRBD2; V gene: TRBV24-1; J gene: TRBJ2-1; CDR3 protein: CATAGTSGDYNEQFF; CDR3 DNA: TGTGCCACCGCCGGGACTAGCGGAGATTACAATGAGCAGTTCTTC
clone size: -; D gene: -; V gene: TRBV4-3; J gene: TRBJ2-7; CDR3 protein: CASSQDYQGYEQYF; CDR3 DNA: TGCGCCAGCAGCCAAGATTACCAGGGGTACGAGCAGTACTTC
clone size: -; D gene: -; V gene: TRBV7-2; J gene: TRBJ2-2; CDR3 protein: CASSLGQRGGELFF; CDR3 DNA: TGTGCCAGCAGCTTAGGGCAGCGAGGCGGGGAGCTGTTTTTT
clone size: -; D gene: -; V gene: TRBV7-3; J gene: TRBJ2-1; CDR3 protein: CASSPLGGAYNEQFF; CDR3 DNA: TGTGCCAGCAGCCCCCTTGGGGGGGCTTACAATGAGCAGTTCTTC
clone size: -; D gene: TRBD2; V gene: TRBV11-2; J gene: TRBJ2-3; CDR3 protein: CASSQLGGMGDTQYF; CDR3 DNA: TGTGCCAGCAGCCAACTGGGGGGGATGGGAGATACGCAGTATTTT
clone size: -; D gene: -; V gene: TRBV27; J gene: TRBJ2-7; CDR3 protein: CASSFHDGPDYEQYF; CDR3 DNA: TGTGCCAGCAGTTTCCATGACGGACCAGACTACGAGCAGTACTTC
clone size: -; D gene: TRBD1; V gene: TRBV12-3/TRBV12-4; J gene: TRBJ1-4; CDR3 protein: CASSTGQPLNGKLFF; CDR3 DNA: TGTGCCAGCAGTACGGGACAGCCTCTGAATGGAAAACTGTTTTTT
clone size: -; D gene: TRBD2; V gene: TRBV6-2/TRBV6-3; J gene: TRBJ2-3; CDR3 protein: CASSYVREAGTDTQYF; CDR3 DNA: TGTGCCAGCAGTTACGTGCGGGAGGCGGGGACAGATACGCAGTATTTT
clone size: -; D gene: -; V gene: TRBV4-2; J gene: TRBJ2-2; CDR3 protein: CASSHVRVSNTGELFF; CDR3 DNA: TGTGCCAGCAGCCATGTCCGGGTTTCGAACACCGGGGAGCTGTTTTTT
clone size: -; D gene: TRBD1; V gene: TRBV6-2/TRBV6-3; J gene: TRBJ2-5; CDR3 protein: CASSYSGGATQYF; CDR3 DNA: TGTGCCAGCAGTTACTCAGGGGGCGCGACCCAGTACTTC
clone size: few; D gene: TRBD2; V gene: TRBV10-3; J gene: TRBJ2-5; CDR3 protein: CAISASGRAGETQYF; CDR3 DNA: TGTGCCATCAGTGCGAGCGGGAGGGCCGGAGAGACCCAGTACTTC
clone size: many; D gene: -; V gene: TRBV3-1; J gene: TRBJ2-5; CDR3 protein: CASSQAEPQETQYF; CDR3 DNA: TGTGCCAGCAGCCAAGCGGAGCCCCAAGAGACCCAGTACTTC
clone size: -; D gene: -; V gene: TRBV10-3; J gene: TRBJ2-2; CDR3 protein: CAIMGQGDTGELFF; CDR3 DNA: TGTGCCATCATGGGTCAGGGTGACACCGGGGAGCTGTTTTTT
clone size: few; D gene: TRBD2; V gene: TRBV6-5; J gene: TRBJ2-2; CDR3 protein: CASSYRGSGGATWELFF; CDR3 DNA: TGTGCCAGCAGTTACCGTGGTAGCGGGGGGGCCACGTGGGAGCTGTTTTTT
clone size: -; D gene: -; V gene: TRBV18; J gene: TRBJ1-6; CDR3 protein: CASSPPGNESPLHF; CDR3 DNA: TGTGCCAGCTCACCGCCGGGGAACGAATCACCCCTCCACTTT
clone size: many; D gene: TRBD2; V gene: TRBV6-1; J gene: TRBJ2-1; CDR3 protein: CASRAGGWNEQFF; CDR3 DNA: TGTGCCAGCAGGGCGGGAGGCTGGAATGAGCAGTTCTTC
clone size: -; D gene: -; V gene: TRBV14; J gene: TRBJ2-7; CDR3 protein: CASSPGKRGEQYF; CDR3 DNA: TGTGCCAGCAGCCCGGGTAAGAGGGGCGAGCAGTACTTC
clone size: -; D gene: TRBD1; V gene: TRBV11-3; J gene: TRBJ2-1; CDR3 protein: CASSHDRGSEQFF; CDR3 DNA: TGTGCCAGCAGCCACGACAGGGGGAGTGAGCAGTTCTTC
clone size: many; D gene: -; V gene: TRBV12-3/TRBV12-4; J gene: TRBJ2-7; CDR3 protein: CASSWDSTYEQYF; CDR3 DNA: TGTGCCAGCAGTTGGGACTCTACCTACGAGCAGTACTTC
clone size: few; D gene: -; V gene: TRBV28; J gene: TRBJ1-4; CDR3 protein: CASSSSWGLLGLFF; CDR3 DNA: TGTGCCAGCAGTTCGTCATGGGGACTGTTGGGACTGTTTTTT
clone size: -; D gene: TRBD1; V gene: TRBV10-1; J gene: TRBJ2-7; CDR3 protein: CASSDPTGKSYEQYF; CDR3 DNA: TGCGCCAGCAGTGACCCGACAGGGAAGTCCTACGAGCAGTACTTC
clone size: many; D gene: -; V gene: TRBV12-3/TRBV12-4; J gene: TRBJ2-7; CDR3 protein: CASSFLQAFSEQYF; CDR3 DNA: TGTGCCAGCAGTTTCTTACAGGCTTTCAGCGAGCAGTACTTC
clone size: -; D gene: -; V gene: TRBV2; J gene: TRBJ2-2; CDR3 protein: CASSVLAGELFF; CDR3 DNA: TGTGCCAGCAGTGTTCTCGCCGGGGAGCTGTTTTTT
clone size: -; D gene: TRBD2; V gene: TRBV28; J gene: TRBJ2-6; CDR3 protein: CASSLLSGGISGANVLTF; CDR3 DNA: TGTGCCAGCAGTCTCCTGAGCGGGGGGATCTCTGGGGCCAACGTCCTGACTTTC
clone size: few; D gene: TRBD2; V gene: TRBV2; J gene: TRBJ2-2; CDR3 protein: CASSEIRAGNTGELFF; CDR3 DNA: TGTGCCAGCAGTGAGATAAGAGCGGGAAACACCGGGGAGCTGTTTTTT
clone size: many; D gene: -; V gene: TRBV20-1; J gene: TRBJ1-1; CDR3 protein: CSARTTRVNTEAFF; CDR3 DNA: TGCAGTGCTAGAACGACCCGGGTGAACACTGAAGCTTTCTTT
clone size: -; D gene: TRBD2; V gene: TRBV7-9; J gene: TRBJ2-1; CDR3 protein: CASSRSGPSYNEQFF; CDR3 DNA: TGTGCCAGCAGCCGTAGCGGGCCATCCTACAATGAGCAGTTCTTC
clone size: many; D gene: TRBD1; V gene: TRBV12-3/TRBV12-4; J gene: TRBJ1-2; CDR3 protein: CASSRDRAYGYTF; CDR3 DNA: TGTGCCAGCAGCCGGGACAGAGCCTATGGCTACACCTTC
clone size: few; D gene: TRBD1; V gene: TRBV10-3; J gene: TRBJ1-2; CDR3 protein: CAIRPNRGQNPSNYGYTF; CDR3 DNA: TGTGCCATCAGACCTAACAGGGGGCAGAACCCTTCTAACTATGGCTACACCTTC
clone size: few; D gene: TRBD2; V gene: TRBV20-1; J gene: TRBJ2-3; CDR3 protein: CSACETSGGTDTQYF; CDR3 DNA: TGCAGTGCTTGCGAGACTAGCGGGGGGACAGATACGCAGTATTTT
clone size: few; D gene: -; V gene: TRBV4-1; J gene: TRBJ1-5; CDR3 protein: CASSQGEGPGPQHF; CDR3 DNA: TGCGCCAGCAGCCAAGGGGAAGGCCCCGGGCCCCAGCATTTT
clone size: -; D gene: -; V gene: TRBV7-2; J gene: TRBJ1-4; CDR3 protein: CASSLVVGSEKLFF; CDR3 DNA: TGTGCCAGCAGCTTAGTTGTTGGGTCGGAAAAACTGTTTTTT
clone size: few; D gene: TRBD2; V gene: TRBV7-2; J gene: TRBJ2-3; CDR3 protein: CASSLLGLAGTDTQYF; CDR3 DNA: TGTGCCAGCAGCTTACTTGGACTAGCGGGCACAGATACGCAGTATTTT
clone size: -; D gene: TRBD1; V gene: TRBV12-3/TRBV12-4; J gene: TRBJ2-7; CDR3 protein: CASRPGQGVSTYEQYF; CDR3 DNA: TGTGCCAGCAGACCCGGACAGGGTGTGAGCACCTACGAGCAGTACTTC
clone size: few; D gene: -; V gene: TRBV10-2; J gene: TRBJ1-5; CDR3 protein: CASSEGSVWGGSNQPQHF; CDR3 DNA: TGCGCCAGCAGTGAAGGCAGCGTCTGGGGGGGAAGCAATCAGCCCCAGCATTTT
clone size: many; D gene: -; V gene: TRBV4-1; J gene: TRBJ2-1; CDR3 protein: CASKGISYNEQFF; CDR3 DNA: TGCGCCAGCAAGGGGATCTCCTACAATGAGCAGTTCTTC
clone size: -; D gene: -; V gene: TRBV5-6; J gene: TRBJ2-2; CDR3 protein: CASSRPGQLTTGELFF; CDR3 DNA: TGTGCCAGCAGCCGACCCGGACAGCTGACCACCGGGGAGCTGTTTTTT
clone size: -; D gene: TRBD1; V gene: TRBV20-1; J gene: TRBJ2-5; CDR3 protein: CSAWGQAQETQYF; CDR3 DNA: TGCAGTGCATGGGGACAGGCCCAAGAGACCCAGTACTTC
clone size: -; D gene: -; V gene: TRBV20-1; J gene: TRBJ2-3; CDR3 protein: CSAGRGAADTQYF; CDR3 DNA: TGCAGTGCTGGTCGAGGAGCTGCAGATACGCAGTATTTT
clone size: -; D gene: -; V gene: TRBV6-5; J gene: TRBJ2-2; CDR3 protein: CASSYYLGPMNTGELFF; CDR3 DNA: TGTGCCAGCAGTTACTACCTCGGACCGATGAACACCGGGGAGCTGTTTTTT
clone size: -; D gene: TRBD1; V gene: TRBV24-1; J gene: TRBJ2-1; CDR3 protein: CATSDRRQGAWYNEQFF; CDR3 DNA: TGTGCCACCAGTGATCGCAGACAGGGGGCTTGGTACAATGAGCAGTTCTTC